This passage covers 29 T cell receptor beta chains from one sample sequenced in a study of cytomegalovirus exposure and HLA in healthy donors. Vbeta (60) and Jbeta (13) primers were used in the PCR. The assay was immunoSEQ multiplex PCR, and TCRdb's table has in-frame clones only and misses some. The sample has 150,000 to 200,000 clones; about three quarters are singletons. The material sequenced was PBMCs. The source is a man aged 40-49 years in good health and CMV-seronegative.

The V gene is TRBV5-1, the J gene TRBJ2-7; TRBD2 matches 8 bases. This CDR3 region has 18 residues. Per germline, CDR1 SGHRS and CDR2 YFSETQ. V lost 4 bases, J lost 0 bases, and 15 bases stayed unmatched. CDR3: CASSPGGGRSVTSYEQYF. CDR3 nucleotide sequence: TGCGCCAGCAGCCCGGGGGGGGGTAGGTCCGTTACCTCCTACGAGCAGTACTTC.

The rearrangement uses TRBV13 and TRBJ1-4; D is possibly TRBD1 (6 bases). V shed 5 bases and J shed 3 bases, with 13 bases lying between them. Germline loops: CDR1 PRHDT, CDR2 FYEKMQ (reference sequence). This CDR3 has 15 residues. CDR3 DNA: TGTGCCAGCAGCACCGGACAGAGCGCTAATGAAAAACTGTTTTTT. Protein: CASSTGQSANEKLFF.

This chain joins TRBV10-2 and TRBJ2-7; TRBD1 aligns across 7 bases. Per the germline V gene, CDR1 is WSHSY and CDR2 is SAAADI. The CDR3 consists of 15 residues. V lost 6 bases, J lost 2 bases, and 10 bases stayed unmatched. For the CDR3, the DNA is TGCGCCAGCAGCCCACCGAGACAGGGCCCCTACGAGCAGTACTTC. This encodes CASSPPRQGPYEQYF.

This chain uses TRBV10-3 with TRBJ2-3, with TRBD1 identical over 10 bases. The CDR3 length is 17 residues. J was trimmed by 4 bases and V by 6 bases; bases with no gene match: 13. Germline assignment: CDR1 ENHRY and CDR2 SYGVKD. CDR3 amino acids: CAISSPSGQGGADTQYF. The CDR3 DNA follows: TGTGCCATCAGCTCCCCCTCCGGACAGGGGGGAGCAGATACGCAGTATTTT.

The chain recombines TRBV2 with TRBJ2-6; weak D call: TRBD1 (6 bases). This CDR3 region has 18 residues. CDR1 and CDR2 (germline): SNHLY, FYNNEI. Between the trimmed V and J ends, which lost 2 bases and 0 bases, there was a span of 14 bases. The DNA of the CDR3 is TGTGCCAGCAGTGAATCTCAAGGACAGCTCTCTGGGGCCAACGTCCTGACTTTC. Residues: CASSESQGQLSGANVLTF.

The gene calls are TRBV7-9 and TRBJ2-7, with 11 positions matching TRBD2. This CDR3 has 14 residues. Germline V gene sequence: CDR1 SEHNR, CDR2 FQNEAQ (reference sequence). J was trimmed by 4 bases and V by 7 bases; bases with no gene match: 6. The CDR3 DNA follows: TGTGCCAGCACGCTAGCGGGAGGTTTTTACGAGCAGTACTTC. It encodes CASTLAGGFYEQYF.

The chain has TRBV5-4 and TRBJ1-5; maybe TRBD1 (6 bases). V lost 3 bases, J lost 1 base, and 14 bases lay in between. This CDR3 has 16 residues. Germline assignment: CDR1 SGHNT and CDR2 YYREEE (reference sequence). CDR3 region: CASSSEQGRSNQPQHF. Written as DNA, the CDR3 is TGTGCCAGCAGCTCAGAACAGGGACGAAGCAATCAGCCCCAGCATTTT. Full variable domain (remainder filled in from reference TRBV5-4 and TRBJ1-5): ETGVTQSPTHLIKTRGQQVTLRCSSQSGHNTVSWYQQALGQGPQFIFQYYREEENGRGNFPPRFSGLQFPNYSSELNVNALELDDSALYLCASSSEQGRSNQPQHFGDGTRLSIL.

The V call is TRBV7-8, the J call TRBJ2-7; TRBD2 agrees at 14 bases. The germline CDR1 and CDR2 sequences are SGHVS and FQNEAQ. The CDR3 sequence is 16 residues long. After removal of 3 bases from V and 3 bases from J, the junction contained 4 bases not matched to a gene. CDR3 residues: CASSFLGTSGSYEQYF. The CDR3, as DNA: TGTGCCAGCAGCTTTCTTGGGACTAGCGGGAGCTACGAGCAGTACTTC.

This clone has a handful of counts. The chain recombines TRBV25-1 with TRBJ2-7; TRBD1 matches 9 bases. The J segment lost 4 bases and the V segment lost 5 bases, leaving 9 bases of the junction unmatched. The CDR3 covers 15 residues. The germline CDR1 and CDR2 sequences are MGHDK and SYGVNS. The DNA for the CDR3 is TGTGCCAGCAGTCAGACAGGGGGTTCATGGTACGAGCAGTACTTC. Translation: CASSQTGGSWYEQYF.

This chain links TRBV19 with TRBJ2-7; 9 bases match TRBD1. Germline V gene sequence: CDR1 LNHDA, CDR2 SQIVND (reference sequence). J was trimmed by 2 bases and V by 7 bases; bases with no gene match: 6. This CDR3 has 14 residues. In DNA form, the CDR3 reads TGTGCCAGTAACCCACAGGGGGCTACCTACGAGCAGTACTTC. Amino acid sequence: CASNPQGATYEQYF.

This clone has only one observation. CDR3 protein: CASSLAGQGARKLFF. CDR3 sequence (DNA): TGCGCCAGCAGCTTGGCGGGACAGGGGGCGCGGAAACTGTTTTTT. The chain joins TRBV5-1 to TRBJ1-4; the match to TRBD1 covers 12 bases. The CDR3 runs 15 residues. With V trimmed by 0 bases and J by 11 bases, 5 bases remained unmatched. Germline V gene data show CDR1 as SGHRS and CDR2 as YFSETQ.

V gene TRBV27 combines with J gene TRBJ1-1, with TRBD1 matching 9 bases. Unmatched junction bases numbered 10, after V lost 6 bases and J lost 2 bases. The CDR3 has 16 residues. CDR1 and CDR2 (germline): MNHEY, SMNVEV (reference sequence). The CDR3 region is CASRSGTGFRNTEAFF. The CDR3 DNA sequence: TGTGCCAGCAGGTCCGGGACAGGGTTTCGCAACACTGAAGCTTTCTTT.

This chain uses TRBV19 with TRBJ2-7; 9 bases fit TRBD2. Per the germline V gene, CDR1 is LNHDA and CDR2 is SQIVND (reference sequence). The CDR3 runs to 15 residues. The J segment lost 7 bases and the V segment lost 3 bases, leaving 10 bases of the junction unmatched. The CDR3 nucleotides read TGTGCCAGTAGTATTGAGCGGGAGGACCGAGGGGAGCAGTACTTC. Residues: CASSIEREDRGEQYF. Combining the CDR3 with reference TRBV19 and TRBJ2-7 gives the whole variable domain DGGITQSPKYLFRKEGQNVTLSCEQNLNHDAMYWYRQDPGQGLRLIYYSQIVNDFQKGDIAEGYSVSREKKESFPLTVTSAQKNPTAFYLCASSIEREDRGEQYFGPGTRLTVT.

The CDR3 sequence: CASSLDASGNEQFF. The CDR3 coding sequence is TGTGCCAGCAGCTTGGACGCTAGCGGGAATGAGCAGTTCTTC. The chain recombines TRBV5-4 with TRBJ2-1, with 8 bases that match TRBD2. This CDR3 region has 14 residues. Looked up from germline, CDR1 is SGHNT and CDR2 is YYREEE (reference sequence). V was pared by 0 bases and J by 7 bases, with 3 bases of the junction left unmatched.

The chain recombines TRBV5-1 with TRBJ2-1, with 16 bases matching TRBD2. J was trimmed by 2 bases and V by 1 base; bases with no gene match: 6. From germline, CDR1 is SGHRS and CDR2 YFSETQ. The CDR3 loop spans 19 amino acids. CDR3 sequence (DNA): TGCGCCAGCAGCTTGTTGGGACTAGCGGGAGGGCCGCCCTACAATGAGCAGTTCTTC. It specifies CASSLLGLAGGPPYNEQFF. Supplemented by reference TRBV5-1 and TRBJ2-1, the full variable domain reads KAGVTQTPRYLIKTRGQQVTLSCSPISGHRSVSWYQQTPGQGLQFLFEYFSETQRNKGNFPGRFSGRQFSNSRSEMNVSTLELGDSALYLCASSLLGLAGGPPYNEQFFGPGTRLTVL.

The chain combines TRBV5-4 with TRBJ1-2, with TRBD1 as a possible D gene (5 bases). V lost 4 bases and J 8 bases, leaving 18 bases between the germline ends. CDR1 and CDR2 from the germline V gene are SGHNT and YYREEE (reference sequence). This CDR3 has 14 amino acids. CDR3 sequence (DNA): TGTGCCAGCAGCGGAAGAACAGGTCCTAGAGGCTACACCTTC. This translates into CASSGRTGPRGYTF.

In DNA, the CDR3 is TGCGCCAGCAGCCTGCGACAGGGTGGCACCATATATTTT. Its translation is CASSLRQGGTIYF. The chain employs TRBV4-3 and TRBJ1-3; 7 bases are a match to TRBD1. The CDR3 runs 13 residues. Trimming removed 4 bases from V and 9 bases from J; junction bases left unmatched: 6. Per the germline V gene, CDR1 is LGHNA and CDR2 is YSLEER.

The chain combines TRBV30 with TRBJ2-1, with 7 positions matching TRBD2. CDR3 length: 15 residues. Germline assignment: CDR1 GTSNPN and CDR2 SVGIG (reference sequence). The J segment lost 9 bases and the V segment lost 0 bases, leaving 11 bases of the junction unmatched. The chain's CDR3 is CAWSVWGRGLGEQFF. CDR3 nucleotide sequence: TGTGCCTGGAGTGTATGGGGGAGGGGCTTGGGTGAGCAGTTCTTC.

The genes are TRBV6-1 and TRBJ2-1; tentatively, D is TRBD1 (5 bases). Per germline, CDR1 MNHNS and CDR2 SASEGT. The CDR3 runs to 13 residues. V lost 7 bases to trimming and J lost 1 base, with 8 bases between them. The chain's CDR3 is CASTPGSYNEQFF. The CDR3 DNA sequence: TGTGCCAGCACCCCAGGGTCCTACAATGAGCAGTTCTTC.

The V and J genes are TRBV5-6 and TRBJ1-3, with TRBD1 as a possible D gene (6 bases). CDR3 length: 16 residues. Germline V gene data show CDR1 as SGHDT and CDR2 as YYEEEE. Trimming pared 2 bases from V and 0 bases from J, leaving 12 bases between. Here the CDR3 DNA reads TGTGCCAGCAGCTTTTGGGGGCCTATCTCTGGAAACACCATATATTTT. Translated, it gives CASSFWGPISGNTIYF.

The CDR3 reads CASSPQWGGVNQPQHF. For the CDR3, the DNA is TGTGCCAGCAGCCCCCAGTGGGGGGGAGTCAATCAGCCCCAGCATTTT. V is TRBV7-2 and J is TRBJ1-5; tentatively, D is TRBD1 (5 bases). This CDR3 spans 16 amino acids. Germline V gene sequence: CDR1 SGHTA, CDR2 FQGNSA. V was trimmed by 5 bases and J by 3 bases, leaving 17 bases between them. The entire variable domain, with the rest obtained from reference TRBV7-2 and TRBJ1-5, is as follows: GAGVSQSPSNKVTEKGKDVELRCDPISGHTALYWYRQSLGQGLEFLIYFQGNSAPDKSGLPSDRFSAERTGGSVSTLTIQRTQQEDSAVYLCASSPQWGGVNQPQHFGDGTRLSIL.

This sequence joins TRBV7-8 and TRBJ2-7; D may be TRBD2 (6 bases). Germline V gene lookup returns CDR1 SGHVS and CDR2 FQNEAQ. There are 13 residues in the CDR3. V was shortened by 3 bases and J by 3 bases, with 9 bases between the two germline ends. The CDR3 region has the DNA TGTGCCAGCAGCTTCCCGGAGGGCTACGAGCAGTACTTC. Its translation: CASSFPEGYEQYF. Together with reference TRBV7-8 and TRBJ2-7, the CDR3 gives the full variable domain: GAGVSQSPRYKVAKRGQDVALRCDPISGHVSLFWYQQALGQGPEFLTYFQNEAQLDKSGLPSDRFFAERPEGSVSTLKIQRTQQEDSAVYLCASSFPEGYEQYFGPGTRLTVT.

The CDR3 coding sequence is TGTGCCAGCAGCCTCGACAGCTATGGCTACACCTTC. Its translation: CASSLDSYGYTF. The chain combines TRBV7-6 with TRBJ1-2; D perhaps matches TRBD1 (5 bases). V gave up 5 bases and J gave up 4 bases, with 8 bases separating them. Germline assignment: CDR1 SGHVS and CDR2 FNYEAQ. The CDR3 loop spans 12 amino acids.

With regard to this clone: This same CDR3 is encoded by further DNA sequences in the sample. The rearrangement joins TRBV7-9 to TRBJ1-1; D ambiguous. Per germline, CDR1 SEHNR and CDR2 FQNEAQ (reference sequence). With 3 bases removed from V and 3 bases from J, the gap between germline ends came to 8 bases. This CDR3 has 13 residues. CDR3 nucleotide sequence: TGTGCCAGCAGCTTTCAGGACTACACTGAAGCTTTCTTT. This translates into CASSFQDYTEAFF.

The gene calls are TRBV10-3 and TRBJ1-1; D call uncertain. CDR1 is ENHRY, CDR2 SYGVKD, per germline. Trimming removed 3 bases at V and 2 bases at J, with 16 bases between. The CDR3 runs to 16 residues. The CDR3 DNA is TGTGCCATCAGTGACCCCCAGACTCGGACTAACACTGAAGCTTTCTTT. Translating gives CAISDPQTRTNTEAFF.

The rearrangement links TRBV6-6 to TRBJ2-7; possible D gene TRBD1, 5 bases. CDR3 length: 14 residues. CDR1 and CDR2 from the germline V gene are MNHNY and SVGAGI (reference sequence). Trimming stripped 7 bases from V and 4 bases from J, with 17 bases between. DNA of the CDR3: TGTGCCAGCACCTCACAGGCCGGCGGATACGAGCAGTACTTC. Translating it yields CASTSQAGGYEQYF.

This clone occurred once. This chain joins TRBV11-2 and TRBJ2-1; tentatively, D is TRBD2 (7 bases). The ends were cut back, 0 bases at V and 7 bases at J, with 13 bases in the middle. The CDR3 spans 15 residues. The germline V gene encodes CDR1 SGHAT and CDR2 FQNNGV. CDR3 sequence reads: CASSLEGGPFNEQFF. The CDR3, as DNA: TGTGCCAGCAGCTTAGAGGGGGGGCCGTTTAATGAGCAGTTCTTC.

The chain carries TRBV10-3 and TRBJ2-7; 9 bases map to TRBD2. With 6 bases clipped from V and 3 bases from J, the junction kept 6 bases outside the gene matches. There are 14 residues in the CDR3. Germline lookup yields CDR1 ENHRY and CDR2 SYGVKD. The CDR3 sequence: CAISATSGLYEQYF. The CDR3 coding sequence is TGTGCCATCAGCGCGACTAGCGGCCTCTACGAGCAGTACTTC.

The V call is TRBV7-2, the J call TRBJ2-1; 10 bases line up with TRBD2. CDR1 and CDR2 from the germline V gene are SGHTA and FQGNSA. With 6 bases clipped from V and 4 bases from J, the junction kept 6 bases outside the gene matches. This CDR3 has 15 residues. This chain's CDR3 is CASSLGLASYNEQFF. For the CDR3, the DNA is TGTGCCAGCAGTTTGGGACTAGCGTCTTACAATGAGCAGTTCTTC.